These 28 T cell receptor beta chains came from one sample sequenced in a study of vaccination and CD4 T cells after COVID-19. These receptors have no known antigen. Oncomine TCR Beta short-read sequencing was applied to DNA from cultured CD4+ T cells. TCRdb re-called the PCR reads through MiXCR, storing one row per CDR3 protein. The sample carries over 9,000 distinct CDR3 sequences, more than 50% recorded once. This sample's treatment: approximately 9-day PBMC culture with coronavirus spike peptide pools or control peptides (ViraFEST assay). The sample taken for sequencing was CD4+ T cells from blood, cultured in vitro. Every receptor here comes from a human donor who had recovered from COVID-19.

The CDR3: CSALSTGAYEQYF. CDR3 in DNA: TGCAGTGCTCTGTCGACAGGGGCCTACGAGCAGTACTTC. The V and J genes are TRBV20-1 and TRBJ2-7, with 8 bases lining up with TRBD1. Looked up from germline, CDR1 is DFQATT and CDR2 is SNEGSKA (reference sequence). Losses at the gene ends were 5 bases for V and 2 bases for J; bases not matched to a gene: 5. The CDR3 covers 13 residues.

V is TRBV11-1 and J is TRBJ1-1; 9 bases map to TRBD1. There are 16 residues in the CDR3. J was trimmed by 1 base and V by 5 bases; bases with no gene match: 8. Per germline, CDR1 SGHAT and CDR2 FQDESV (reference sequence). As DNA, the CDR3 is TGTGCCAGCAGCAGTCGACAGGGGGTTAAGAACACTGAAGCTTTCTTT. Its translation: CASSSRQGVKNTEAFF.

This clonotype was picked up a small number of times. The CDR3 DNA reads as TGTGCCAGCAGCGCACAGGGACAGATCAATCAGCCCCAGCATTTT. Its translation is CASSAQGQINQPQHF. This chain joins TRBV7-3 and TRBJ1-5; 7 nucleotides line up with TRBD1. Trimming took 5 bases from V and 3 from J; bases not matched to a gene: 7. The germline V gene has CDR1 SGHTA and CDR2 FQGTGA. The CDR3 sequence is 15 residues long.

This chain links TRBV6-2 or TRBV6-3 with TRBJ2-6; D perhaps matches TRBD1 (7 bases). The CDR3 has 18 residues. V was pared by 5 bases and J by 1 base, with 18 bases between. Germline V lookup: CDR1 MNHEY, CDR2 SVGEGT. The CDR3 DNA sequence: TGTGCCAGCAGTCACTTACAGGGGACTGATTCTGGGGCCAACGTCCTGACTTTC. It encodes CASSHLQGTDSGANVLTF.

This chain joins TRBV24-1 and TRBJ2-1; D ambiguous. In germline, CDR1 is KGHDR, CDR2 SFDVKD. CDR3 size: 13 residues. V lost 3 bases, J lost 9 bases, and 11 bases lay in between. The CDR3 nucleotides are TGTGCCACCAGTGATCCCTCAGTTGGTGAGCAGTTCTTC. Translated, it gives CATSDPSVGEQFF.

The chain has TRBV18 and TRBJ1-5; 10 bases are shared with TRBD1. Trimming removed 3 bases from V and 6 bases from J; junction bases left unmatched: 8. The CDR3 covers 16 residues. The germline V gene has CDR1 KGHSH and CDR2 LQKENI. CDR3 amino acids: CASSPWDRGLGQPQHF. Written as DNA, the CDR3 is TGTGCCAGCTCACCCTGGGACAGGGGACTAGGTCAGCCCCAGCATTTT.

This rearrangement joins TRBV20-1 to TRBJ1-5, with TRBD1 matching over 8 bases. The V gene's germline CDR1 is DFQATT and CDR2 SNEGSKA (reference sequence). CDR3 length: 16 amino acids. V was clipped by 0 bases and J by 4 bases; unmatched bases: 8. The CDR3 spells CSARDGGTGQNQPQHF. In DNA form, the CDR3 reads TGCAGTGCTAGAGATGGAGGGACAGGTCAAAATCAGCCCCAGCATTTT.

The chain couples TRBV6-1 to TRBJ2-5, with a possible D match to TRBD1 (5 bases). Germline V gives CDR1 MNHNS, CDR2 SASEGT. V lost 6 bases and J lost 4, with 12 bases in between. The CDR3 loop spans 13 amino acids. CDR3: CASRDITGETQYF. In DNA form, the CDR3 reads TGTGCCAGCAGGGACATAACGGGAGAGACCCAGTACTTC.

The rearrangement joins TRBV5-4 to TRBJ1-2; no firm D call. The germline V and J ends were trimmed by 5 bases and 0 bases, with 11 bases remaining between them. Germline CDR1 is SGHNT and CDR2 is YYREEE (reference sequence). The CDR3 is 14 amino acids. CDR3 sequence (DNA): TGTGCCAGCAGACGACTGGGATCTAACTATGGCTACACCTTC. Translated: CASRRLGSNYGYTF.

The V gene is TRBV19, the J gene TRBJ1-2; 7 bases line up with TRBD1. CDR1 is LNHDA, CDR2 SQIVND, per germline (reference sequence). The CDR3 is made up of 14 amino acids. V trimming: 5 bases; J trimming: 4 bases; junction bases outside the gene matches: 7. CDR3 sequence reads: CASSSWDRVYGYTF. For the CDR3, the DNA is TGTGCCAGTAGTTCTTGGGACAGAGTCTATGGCTACACCTTC.

The V gene is TRBV10-3, the J gene TRBJ1-2; D uncertain. With 4 bases removed from V and 6 bases from J, the gap between germline ends came to 12 bases. CDR3 length: 13 residues. Germline V gene sequence: CDR1 ENHRY, CDR2 SYGVKD. CDR3: CAISAGWDDGYTF. CDR3 coding DNA: TGTGCCATCAGTGCGGGCTGGGATGATGGCTACACCTTC.

This rearrangement joins TRBV7-3 to TRBJ2-7; tentative D call: TRBD1 (6 bases). Germline CDR1 reads SGHTA; CDR2 reads FQGTGA. Trimming shortened V by 0 bases and J by 4 bases, and 13 bases separated the two germline ends. The CDR3 is made up of 15 amino acids. As DNA, the CDR3 is TGTGCCAGCAGCTTAACGTCACAGGGAACATACGAGCAGTACTTC. Protein sequence: CASSLTSQGTYEQYF.

This clonotype has a single count. The chain is built from TRBV12-3 or TRBV12-4 and TRBJ1-5, with 11 bases lining up with TRBD1. J gave up 11 bases and V 5 bases, and 8 bases lay outside the gene matches. The CDR3 consists of 14 residues. This chain's CDR3 is CASSGWDRGSAQHF. The CDR3 DNA reads as TGTGCCAGCAGTGGGTGGGACAGGGGGTCCGCCCAGCATTTT.

Here the CDR3 reads CATSDSRGSNQPQHF. CDR3 coding DNA: TGTGCCACCAGTGATTCCAGGGGTAGCAATCAGCCCCAGCATTTT. The chain uses TRBV24-1 and TRBJ1-5, with TRBD1 as a possible D gene (6 bases). CDR1 KGHDR and CDR2 SFDVKD come from the germline V gene. The CDR3 has 15 amino acids. V dropped 2 bases and J dropped 0 bases, with 7 bases sitting between them.

The chain employs TRBV28 and TRBJ1-5; perhaps TRBD1 as D (5 bases). Trimming removed 5 bases from V and 7 bases from J, with 12 bases in between. CDR3 length: 13 amino acids. Germline CDR1 reads MDHEN; CDR2 reads SYDVKM. CDR3 region: CASSTPGGQPQHF. CDR3 DNA sequence: TGTGCCAGCAGTACCCCTGGGGGGCAGCCCCAGCATTTT.

The rearrangement uses TRBV27 and TRBJ1-1, with 7 positions matching TRBD1. The CDR3 consists of 15 residues. The germline CDR1 and CDR2 sequences are MNHEY and SMNVEV (reference sequence). V shed 5 bases and J 5 bases; nucleotides not matched to a gene: 11. The CDR3 sequence is CASSTTGVGRTEAFF. For the CDR3, the DNA is TGTGCCAGCAGTACCACAGGGGTTGGACGAACTGAAGCTTTCTTT.

The V gene is TRBV10-3, the J gene TRBJ2-2; 7 bases match TRBD1. Germline CDR1 is ENHRY and CDR2 is SYGVKD. The CDR3 is 15 amino acids. V lost 5 bases, J lost 2 bases, and 5 bases stayed unmatched. CDR3 sequence: CAISSGTANTGELFF. In DNA, the CDR3 is TGTGCCATCAGTTCCGGGACAGCTAACACCGGGGAGCTGTTTTTT.

By sample share, this clonotype is medium-sized. The gene calls are TRBV7-9 and TRBJ1-1; D ambiguous. V lost 6 bases and J lost 5, with 7 bases in between. CDR3 length: 11 amino acids. Per germline, CDR1 SEHNR and CDR2 FQNEAQ (reference sequence). CDR3 sequence reads: CASRQTTEAFF. In nucleotides, the CDR3 is TGTGCCAGCAGACAAACTACTGAAGCTTTCTTT. The complete variable domain, with remaining parts taken from reference TRBV7-9 and TRBJ1-1, reads DTGVSQNPRHKITKRGQNVTFRCDPISEHNRLYWYRQTLGQGPEFLTYFQNEAQLEKSRLLSDRFSAERPKGSFSTLEIQRTEQGDSAMYLCASRQTTEAFFGQGTRLTVV.

The chain links TRBV4-3 to TRBJ2-2, with 12 bases lining up with TRBD2. Germline V gives CDR1 LGHNA, CDR2 YSLEER. This CDR3 region has 18 residues. The trim removed 1 base at V and 8 bases at J, leaving 11 bases unmatched. CDR3 in amino acids: CASSQVRDLAGGPGELFF. In DNA, the CDR3 is TGCGCCAGCAGCCAAGTCAGGGATCTAGCGGGAGGGCCGGGGGAGCTGTTTTTT.

The V gene is TRBV25-1, the J gene TRBJ2-5; D is uncertain. Trimming left V 3 bases short and J 0 bases short, with 8 bases between. This CDR3 region has 14 residues. Per the germline V gene, CDR1 is MGHDK and CDR2 is SYGVNS. Here the CDR3 DNA reads TGTGCCAGCAGTGAGTCCTTGTACCAAGAGACCCAGTACTTC. This encodes CASSESLYQETQYF.

The chain uses TRBV4-1 and TRBJ2-7; 9 bases line up with TRBD1. This CDR3 is built from 14 residues. The J segment lost 6 bases and the V segment lost 2 bases, leaving 5 bases of the junction unmatched. CDR1 and CDR2 from the germline V gene are MGHRA and YSYEKL. In DNA, the CDR3 is TGCGCCAGCAGCCAACCGGGACAGGGCCCCGAGCAGTACTTC. The encoded protein is CASSQPGQGPEQYF.

The chain joins TRBV18 to TRBJ1-1; the D is unclear. The germline V gene has CDR1 KGHSH and CDR2 LQKENI. The V end was cut by 3 bases, the J end by 5 bases, with 13 bases between. The CDR3 loop spans 14 amino acids. CDR3 protein: CASSPGVGRTEAFF. DNA of the CDR3: TGTGCCAGCTCACCGGGTGTCGGTAGGACTGAAGCTTTCTTT.

The chain is built from TRBV20-1 and TRBJ2-3; 11 positions agree with TRBD2. This CDR3 comprises 18 residues. The trim removed 6 bases at V and 2 bases at J, leaving 16 bases unmatched. Germline V gene lookup returns CDR1 DFQATT and CDR2 SNEGSKA (reference sequence). CDR3 in amino acids: CSAPGLAGSPTDTDTQYF. Written as DNA, the CDR3 is TGCAGTGCCCCCGGACTAGCGGGCTCCCCAACAGACACAGATACGCAGTATTTT.

The gene calls are TRBV11-3 and TRBJ2-3; TRBD2 agrees at 9 bases. The CDR3 contains 18 residues. The J segment lost 2 bases and the V segment lost 1 base, leaving 10 bases of the junction unmatched. CDR1 SGHNT and CDR2 YENEEA come from the germline V gene. The CDR3 DNA sequence: TGTGCCAGCAGCTTAGGTCTTATCGCTAGCGGGAACACAGATACGCAGTATTTT. Translating gives CASSLGLIASGNTDTQYF.

The chain has TRBV15 and TRBJ2-4; tentative D call: TRBD1 (6 bases). Germline CDR1 reads LNHNV; CDR2 reads YYDKDF (reference sequence). The CDR3 has 19 residues. V was trimmed by 3 bases and J by 0 bases, leaving 21 bases between them. For the CDR3, the DNA is TGTGCCACCAGCAGTTACAGGGATCTGGCCGCGGTAGCCAAAAACATTCAGTACTTC. Translation gives CATSSYRDLAAVAKNIQYF.

The gene calls are TRBV21-1 and TRBJ2-4; the table's D call TRBD2 went unverified against the DNA. TRBV21-1 counts as a pseudogene. CDR3 length equals 15 residues. The CDR3 loop is CASSKAASGRHIQYF. The CDR3 DNA follows: TGTGCCAGCAGCAAAGCCGCTAGCGGGAGGCACATTCAGTACTTC.

This clonotype is large (0.1 to 1%) in the sample. The CDR3: CASSYGWTPGGVNTEAFF. As DNA, the CDR3 is TGTGCCAGCAGTTACGGATGGACACCCGGGGGGGTGAACACTGAAGCTTTCTTT. V gene TRBV6-5 combines with J gene TRBJ1-1, with D tentatively TRBD1 (5 bases). V lost 2 bases and J 0 bases, leaving 19 bases between the germline ends. This CDR3 contains 18 residues. Per the germline V gene, CDR1 is MNHEY and CDR2 is SVGAGI.

V and J are TRBV20-1 and TRBJ2-5, with TRBD2 matching over 13 bases. Germline V gene sequence: CDR1 DFQATT, CDR2 SNEGSKA (reference sequence). The V gene end was trimmed by 5 bases and the J gene end by 0 bases; junction bases not matched to a gene: 9. This CDR3 spans 17 amino acids. CDR3 DNA: TGCAGTGCTCCAAGGACTAGCGGGAGCCGGTACCAAGAGACCCAGTACTTC. Residues: CSAPRTSGSRYQETQYF.